Shown below are 16 T cell receptor beta chains from a single sample sequenced in a study of blood T cell repertoires in COVID-19 (dated by TCRdb to 2018 to 2021). Receptor amplification or capture employed the immunoSEQ multiplex PCR assay. TCRdb stores this immuneACCESS table with in-frame sequences only. Part of the clones is absent; in the studies checked, under half of the shortfall reflects unresolved V genes, and no reason is known for the rest. The sample has around 190,000 clones on record, 88% of them singletons. Roughly 8.6% of the sample is in the top ten clones. Sequenced material: PBMCs or T cells enriched from blood (not recorded which). These receptors were taken from a young woman who had recovered from COVID-19.

The J gene is TRBJ1-1, the V gene TRBV11-2; 8 bases line up with TRBD1. Per germline, CDR1 SGHAT and CDR2 FQNNGV. V gave up 5 bases and J gave up 7 bases; unmatched junction bases: 9. This CDR3 contains 14 residues. The CDR3 spells CASSVLTGEGEAFF. The CDR3 DNA reads as TGTGCCAGCAGCGTCTTGACAGGGGAGGGTGAAGCTTTCTTT.

The rearrangement joins TRBV3-1 (or the pseudogene TRBV3-2) to TRBJ1-2, with TRBD1 identical over 10 bases. There are 15 residues in the CDR3. Germline values: CDR1 LGHDT, CDR2 YNNKEL (reference sequence). The V segment lost 4 bases and the J segment 3 bases; nucleotides outside the gene matches: 5. The CDR3 protein is CASSRDRGPYYGYTF. The DNA for the CDR3 is TGTGCCAGCAGCCGGGACAGGGGACCCTACTATGGCTACACCTTC.

V is TRBV3-1 (or the pseudogene TRBV3-2) and J is TRBJ2-3, with TRBD2 identical over 10 bases. V lost 0 bases, J lost 4 bases, and 4 bases stayed unmatched. This CDR3 has 16 amino acids. Germline-derived CDR1 and CDR2 are LGHDT and YNNKEL (reference sequence). CDR3 nucleotides: TGTGCCAGCAGCCAAGAAGCGGGGGGGCCGTCAGATACGCAGTATTTT. Translated: CASSQEAGGPSDTQYF.

The chain links TRBV30 to TRBJ2-7; unclear D gene. Germline V lookup: CDR1 GTSNPN, CDR2 SVGIG (reference sequence). V was cut by 4 bases and J by 4 bases, with 11 bases left in between. The CDR3 has 12 residues. The CDR3, as DNA: TGTGCCTGGACCGACACCGCGTACGAGCAGTACTTC. Translated: CAWTDTAYEQYF.

The chain uses TRBV19 and TRBJ1-2; D call uncertain. From germline, CDR1 is LNHDA and CDR2 SQIVND (reference sequence). V lost 7 bases to trimming and J lost 4 bases, with 13 bases between them. The CDR3 extends over 13 amino acids. The CDR3, as DNA: TGTGCCAGTACAAGAGGCCCCCGCTATGGCTACACCTTC. Its translation: CASTRGPRYGYTF.

The chain employs TRBV10-1 and TRBJ1-1, with 10 nucleotides matching TRBD1. Germline trimming cut 6 bases from V and 7 bases from J; bases unmatched to any gene: 5. Germline values: CDR1 WNHNN, CDR2 SYGVQD (reference sequence). The CDR3 extends over 13 amino acids. For the CDR3, the DNA is TGCGCCAGCAGGGGACAGGGGCGCGATGAAGCTTTCTTT. This translates into CASRGQGRDEAFF.

This sequence joins TRBV29-1 and TRBJ2-3; D might be TRBD1 (6 bases). V lost 3 bases and J 5 bases, leaving 12 bases between the germline ends. This CDR3 spans 13 amino acids. Per germline, CDR1 SQVTM and CDR2 ANQGSEA. Here the CDR3 reads CSVDPDSLDTQYF. CDR3 in DNA: TGCAGCGTTGACCCGGACAGTTTAGATACGCAGTATTTT.

V usage is TRBV28 and J usage is TRBJ1-2; 7 bases agree with TRBD1. The V and J ends lost 8 bases and 4 bases, in that order; junction bases with no gene match: 13. The CDR3 spans 15 residues. Per the germline V gene, CDR1 is MDHEN and CDR2 is SYDVKM. CDR3 sequence (DNA): TGTGCCAGCTCGATACAAGGACAGGTGGTCTATGGCTACACCTTC. Its translation is CASSIQGQVVYGYTF.

This sequence joins TRBV29-1 and TRBJ2-1; 9 positions match TRBD2. Germline values: CDR1 SQVTM, CDR2 ANQGSEA. This CDR3 contains 13 residues. The V gene end was trimmed by 1 base and the J gene end by 8 bases; junction bases not matched to a gene: 3. This CDR3 reads CSVEGVAGDEQFF. In DNA form, the CDR3 reads TGCAGCGTTGAAGGGGTAGCGGGAGATGAGCAGTTCTTC.

This chain's CDR3 is CAIRTGTGIYEQYF. The DNA of the CDR3 is TGTGCCATCAGGACAGGGACGGGTATCTACGAGCAGTACTTC. The rearrangement uses TRBV10-3 and TRBJ2-7; 7 bases fit TRBD1. This CDR3 contains 14 residues. From germline, CDR1 is ENHRY and CDR2 SYGVKD. Trimming at V came to 6 bases and at J to 3 bases, leaving 8 bases not matched to a gene.

This chain links TRBV28 with TRBJ2-1; 7 positions match TRBD2. Germline CDR1 reads MDHEN; CDR2 reads SYDVKM. With 3 bases clipped from V and 9 bases from J, the junction kept 11 bases outside the gene matches. The length of the CDR3 is 15 residues. CDR3 sequence reads: CASSLVAGVPGEQFF. CDR3 in DNA: TGTGCCAGCAGTTTGGTGGCGGGAGTTCCCGGTGAGCAGTTCTTC.

This sequence joins TRBV25-1 and TRBJ1-3; D is ambiguous. This CDR3 has 15 residues. The germline V and J ends were trimmed by 5 bases and 0 bases, with 11 bases remaining between them. Germline CDR1 MGHDK, CDR2 SYGVNS. In nucleotides, the CDR3 is TGTGCCAGCAGTCTAGGAGGCAGCTCTGGAAACACCATATATTTT. Translation: CASSLGGSSGNTIYF.

The CDR3 DNA sequence: TGCGCCAGCAGCCTTCAACCCCGGGAGCCCCAGCATTTT. Amino acid sequence: CASSLQPREPQHF. The V call is TRBV5-1, the J call TRBJ1-5; unclear D gene. The CDR3 contains 13 residues. Germline V CDR1 and CDR2: SGHRS, YFSETQ. Trimming took 4 bases from V and 8 from J, leaving 13 bases between them.

Only one count was recorded for this clone. This rearrangement joins TRBV30 to TRBJ1-4; TRBD1 might be the D (6 bases). CDR1 GTSNPN and CDR2 SVGIG come from the germline V gene (reference sequence). The CDR3 spans 14 residues. V was cut by 7 bases and J by 0 bases, with 12 bases left in between. This CDR3 reads CAYRVGATNEKLFF. The CDR3, as DNA: TGTGCCTACAGGGTGGGGGCAACTAATGAAAAACTGTTTTTT. The complete variable domain, with remaining parts taken from reference TRBV30 and TRBJ1-4, reads SQTIHQWPATLVQPVGSPLSLECTVEGTSNPNLYWYRQAAGRGLQLLFYSVGIGQISSEVPQNLSASRPQDRQFILSSKKLLLSDSGFYLCAYRVGATNEKLFFGSGTQLSVL.

V gene TRBV12-5 combines with J gene TRBJ1-1; D possibly corresponds to TRBD1 (5 bases). The CDR3 is 13 residues long. Deletions cut 5 bases from V and 1 base from J, with 8 bases between. CDR1 and CDR2 from the germline V gene are LGHNT and FRNRAP. The CDR3 DNA is TGTGCTAGTGGTACAGGACAGAACACTGAAGCTTTCTTT. Translated, it gives CASGTGQNTEAFF.

This clone was detected a few times. The V call is TRBV6-4, the J call TRBJ2-3; 12 bases fit TRBD2. Looked up from germline, CDR1 is MRHNA and CDR2 is SNTAGT. The ends lost 3 bases at V and 2 bases at J; junction bases unmatched: 3. The CDR3 contains 16 residues. CDR3 bases: TGTGCCAGCAGTGAGGCTAGCGGGGGGGCCACAGATACGCAGTATTTT. It codes for CASSEASGGATDTQYF.